The clone carrying this T cell receptor (beta chain) occurred many times. No antigen is known for it. The source of the sample is a study of T-cell memory formation after mild COVID-19. Whole-study context: TCR clusters showed largely donor specificity. Study-level results: Cross-reactive memory appears to have joined, as suggested by some responding clones showing up in pre-infection memory.

TCRdb itself ran the 5' RACE reads through MiXCR, one entry per CDR3 protein. Seen here are roughly 510,000 distinct CDR3 sequences, roughly 17% observed once, and the top ten hold roughly 7.8%. The CDR3 is 11 amino acids. Germline V gene sequence: CDR1 SEHNR, CDR2 FQNEAQ (reference sequence). Trimming took off 8 bases at V and 4 bases at J, with 7 bases between the two ends. This chain uses TRBV7-9 with TRBJ2-3; no clear D gene. The source material was PBMCs or a T cell subset sorted from them (not recorded which). The sequence came from an adult woman who had mild COVID-19 (a few samples of this study predate the infection). Cell type and time point are not known. The chain's CDR3 is CASRGADTQYF. The CDR3 DNA follows: TGTGCCAGCCGCGGCGCAGATACGCAGTATTTT.